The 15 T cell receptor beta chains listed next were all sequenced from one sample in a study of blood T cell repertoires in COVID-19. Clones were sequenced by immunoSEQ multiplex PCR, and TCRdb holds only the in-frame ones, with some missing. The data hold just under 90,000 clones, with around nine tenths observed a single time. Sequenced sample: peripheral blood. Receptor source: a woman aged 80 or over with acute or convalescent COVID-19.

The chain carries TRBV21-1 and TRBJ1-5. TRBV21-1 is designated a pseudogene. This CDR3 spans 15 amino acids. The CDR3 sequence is CASSKRHGSNQPQHF. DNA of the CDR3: TGTGCCAGCAGCAAACGCCACGGTAGCAATCAGCCCCAGCATTTT.

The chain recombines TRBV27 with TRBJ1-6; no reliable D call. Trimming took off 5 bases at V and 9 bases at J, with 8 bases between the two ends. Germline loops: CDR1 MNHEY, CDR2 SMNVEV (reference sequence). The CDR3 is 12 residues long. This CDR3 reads CASSLLRSPLHF. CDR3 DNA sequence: TGTGCCAGCAGTCTTCTTCGTTCACCCCTCCACTTT.

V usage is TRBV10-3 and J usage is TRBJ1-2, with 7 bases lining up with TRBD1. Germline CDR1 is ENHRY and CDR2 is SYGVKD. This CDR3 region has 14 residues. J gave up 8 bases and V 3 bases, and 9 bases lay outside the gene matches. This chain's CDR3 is CAISEGGRGFGYTF. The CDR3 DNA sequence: TGTGCCATCAGTGAAGGTGGCAGGGGGTTCGGCTACACCTTC.

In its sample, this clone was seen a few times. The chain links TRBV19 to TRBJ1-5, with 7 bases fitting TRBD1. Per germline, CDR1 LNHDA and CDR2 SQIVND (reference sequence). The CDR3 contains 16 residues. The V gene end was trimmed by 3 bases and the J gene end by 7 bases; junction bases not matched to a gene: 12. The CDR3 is CASSIIGRGHEQPQHF. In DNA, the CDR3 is TGTGCCAGTAGTATTATCGGTAGGGGGCACGAACAGCCCCAGCATTTT.

The CDR3 bases are TGTGCCAGCAGCTCATACCTGACGGGAAACTATGGCTACACCTTC. Protein product: CASSSYLTGNYGYTF. The chain joins TRBV7-2 to TRBJ1-2; no reliable D call. With 4 bases removed from V and 2 bases from J, the gap between germline ends came to 14 bases. This CDR3 is 15 amino acids long. In germline, CDR1 is SGHTA, CDR2 FQGNSA. The entire variable domain, with the rest obtained from reference TRBV7-2 and TRBJ1-2, is as follows: GAGVSQSPSNKVTEKGKDVELRCDPISGHTALYWYRQSLGQGLEFLIYFQGNSAPDKSGLPSDRFSAERTGGSVSTLTIQRTQQEDSAVYLCASSSYLTGNYGYTFGSGTRLTVV.

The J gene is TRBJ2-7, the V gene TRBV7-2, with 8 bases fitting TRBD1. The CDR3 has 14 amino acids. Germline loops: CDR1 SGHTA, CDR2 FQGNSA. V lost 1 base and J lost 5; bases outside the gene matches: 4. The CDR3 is CASSLVDRGDEQYF. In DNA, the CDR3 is TGTGCCAGCAGCTTAGTTGACAGGGGTGACGAGCAGTACTTC.

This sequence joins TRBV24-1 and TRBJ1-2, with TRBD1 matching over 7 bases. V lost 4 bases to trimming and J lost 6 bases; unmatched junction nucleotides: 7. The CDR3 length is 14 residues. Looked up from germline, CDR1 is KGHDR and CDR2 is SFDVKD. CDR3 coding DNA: TGTGCCACCAGTGAGACTACAGGGGCTAATGGCTACACCTTC. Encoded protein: CATSETTGANGYTF.

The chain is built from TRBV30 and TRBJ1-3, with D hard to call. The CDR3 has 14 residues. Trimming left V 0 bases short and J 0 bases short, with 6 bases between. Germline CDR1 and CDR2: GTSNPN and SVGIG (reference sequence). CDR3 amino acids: CAWSVGVSGNTIYF. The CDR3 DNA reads TGTGCCTGGAGTGTCGGGGTCTCTGGAAACACCATATATTTT.

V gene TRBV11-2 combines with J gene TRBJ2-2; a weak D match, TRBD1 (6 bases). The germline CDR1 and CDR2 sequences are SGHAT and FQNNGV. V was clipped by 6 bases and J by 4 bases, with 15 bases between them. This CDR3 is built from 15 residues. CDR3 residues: CASRTYRQATGELFF. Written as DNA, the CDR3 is TGTGCCAGCAGGACGTACCGACAGGCCACCGGGGAGCTGTTTTTT.

The CDR3 sequence is CASSSNTGEGEAFF. The CDR3 coding sequence is TGCGCCAGCAGCTCTAACACCGGGGAGGGTGAAGCTTTCTTT. The chain carries TRBV5-1 and TRBJ1-1, with unresolved D. This CDR3 region has 14 residues. Trimming pared 3 bases from V and 7 bases from J, leaving 16 bases between. Germline V gene data show CDR1 as SGHRS and CDR2 as YFSETQ.

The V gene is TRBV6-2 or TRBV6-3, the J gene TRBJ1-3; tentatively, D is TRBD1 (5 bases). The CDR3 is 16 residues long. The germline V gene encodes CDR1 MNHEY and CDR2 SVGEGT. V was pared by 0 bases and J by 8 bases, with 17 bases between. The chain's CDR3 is CASSYSSRPGGDTIYF. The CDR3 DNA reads TGTGCCAGCAGTTACTCGAGTCGGCCGGGGGGAGACACCATATATTTT.

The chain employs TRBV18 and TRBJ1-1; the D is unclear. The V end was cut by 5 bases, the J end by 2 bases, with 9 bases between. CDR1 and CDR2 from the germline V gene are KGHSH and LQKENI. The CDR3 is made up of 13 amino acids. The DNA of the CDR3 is TGTGCCAGCTCATCTGACTTCAACACTGAAGCTTTCTTT. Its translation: CASSSDFNTEAFF. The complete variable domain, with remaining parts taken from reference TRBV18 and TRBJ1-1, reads NAGVMQNPRHLVRRRGQEARLRCSPMKGHSHVYWYRQLPEEGLKFMVYLQKENIIDESGMPKERFSAEFPKEGPSILRIQQVVRGDSAAYFCASSSDFNTEAFFGQGTRLTVV.

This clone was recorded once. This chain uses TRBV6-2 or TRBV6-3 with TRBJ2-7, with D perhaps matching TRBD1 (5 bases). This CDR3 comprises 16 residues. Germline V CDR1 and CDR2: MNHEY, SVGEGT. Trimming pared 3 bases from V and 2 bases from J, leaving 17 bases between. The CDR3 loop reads CASSYLASLGAYEQYF. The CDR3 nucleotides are TGTGCCAGCAGTTATCTCGCCAGCCTAGGGGCCTACGAGCAGTACTTC.

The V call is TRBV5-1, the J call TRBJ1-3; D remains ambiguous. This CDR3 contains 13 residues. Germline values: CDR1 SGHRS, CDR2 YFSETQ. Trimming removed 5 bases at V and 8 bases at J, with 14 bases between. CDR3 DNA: TGCGCCAGCAGGGAGGGTTTGGAAGACACCATATATTTT. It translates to CASREGLEDTIYF.

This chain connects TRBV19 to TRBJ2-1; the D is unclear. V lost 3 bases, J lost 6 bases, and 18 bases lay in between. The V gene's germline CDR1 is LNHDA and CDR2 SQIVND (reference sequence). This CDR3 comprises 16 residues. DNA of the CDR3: TGTGCCAGTAGTATTCTTAGCCCTTTGAATCTCAATGAGCAGTTCTTC. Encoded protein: CASSILSPLNLNEQFF.